The 27 T cell receptor beta chains below come from one sample, sequenced in a study of cytomegalovirus exposure and HLA in healthy donors. The PCR made use of 60 Vbeta and 13 Jbeta primers. Measured with immunoSEQ multiplex PCR; TCRdb has only the in-frame clones, and not every one. This table lists some 75,000 clones. Source material: PBMCs. The receptor set was obtained from a boy younger than 18 in good health and CMV-seronegative.

The chain carries TRBV5-1 and TRBJ2-7, with D hard to call. V was shortened by 5 bases and J by 3 bases, with 12 bases between the two germline ends. The CDR3 has 13 amino acids. Germline CDR1 reads SGHRS; CDR2 reads YFSETQ. CDR3: CASSWATDYEQYF. The CDR3 DNA follows: TGCGCCAGCAGTTGGGCAACCGACTACGAGCAGTACTTC.

The chain joins TRBV5-6 to TRBJ1-2; the D is unclear. Trimming took 0 bases from V and 2 from J, leaving 11 bases between them. Germline V lookup: CDR1 SGHDT, CDR2 YYEEEE. The CDR3 spans 15 residues. CDR3 coding DNA: TGTGCCAGCAGCTTGGCAACCGCCAGAAACTATGGCTACACCTTC. Its protein product is CASSLATARNYGYTF.

The chain joins TRBV7-9 to TRBJ1-1; TRBD1 matches at 8 bases. Per germline, CDR1 SEHNR and CDR2 FQNEAQ (reference sequence). V dropped 6 bases and J dropped 4; count of bases not matched to a gene: 4. The CDR3 is 13 residues long. CDR3 nucleotide sequence: TGTGCCAGCAGTCCCACAGGGGGCACTGAAGCTTTCTTT. This sequence encodes CASSPTGGTEAFF. The full variable domain, rest sourced from reference TRBV7-9 and TRBJ1-1, is DTGVSQNPRHKITKRGQNVTFRCDPISEHNRLYWYRQTLGQGPEFLTYFQNEAQLEKSRLLSDRFSAERPKGSFSTLEIQRTEQGDSAMYLCASSPTGGTEAFFGQGTRLTVV.

V is TRBV6-1 and J is TRBJ2-7; D is unresolved. The germline V and J ends were trimmed by 6 bases and 2 bases, with 5 bases remaining between them. The CDR3 length is 11 residues. Germline V lookup: CDR1 MNHNS, CDR2 SASEGT. For the CDR3, the DNA is TGTGCCAGCAGAGAGGCCTACGAGCAGTACTTC. Translated, it gives CASREAYEQYF.

J is TRBJ1-1 and V is TRBV6-1; possible D gene TRBD1, 5 bases. The CDR3 runs to 14 residues. V shed 11 bases and J shed 1 base, with 17 bases lying between them. Looked up from germline, CDR1 is MNHNS and CDR2 is SASEGT. This chain's CDR3 is CAGAQERANTEAFF. The DNA of the CDR3 is TGTGCCGGGGCCCAAGAAAGGGCGAACACTGAAGCTTTCTTT.

CDR3 protein: CASSRNLGQGLAGELFF. The CDR3 DNA reads as TGTGCCAGCAGCCGGAACCTAGGACAGGGTTTGGCCGGGGAGCTGTTTTTT. This chain connects TRBV7-3 to TRBJ2-2; 8 positions agree with TRBD1. The CDR3 is made up of 17 amino acids. Germline CDR1 is SGHTA and CDR2 is FQGTGA. Trimming removed 5 bases from V and 6 bases from J; junction bases left unmatched: 14.

CDR3 in amino acids: CASSEGPFVEAFF. The CDR3 DNA sequence: TGTGCCAGCAGTGAAGGGCCCTTCGTTGAAGCTTTCTTT. J is TRBJ1-1 and V is TRBV2; D is ambiguous. Trimming left V 1 base short and J 7 bases short, with 10 bases between. The CDR3 covers 13 residues. Germline V lookup: CDR1 SNHLY, CDR2 FYNNEI.

V usage is TRBV9 and J usage is TRBJ1-4; D gene unclear. The V end was cut by 6 bases, the J end by 8 bases, with 8 bases between. The CDR3 is 11 residues long. The germline V gene has CDR1 SGDLS and CDR2 YYNGEE. CDR3 residues: CASINQEKLFF. The DNA for the CDR3 is TGTGCCAGCATTAATCAGGAAAAACTGTTTTTT.

V usage is TRBV14 and J usage is TRBJ1-2; D is ambiguous. The CDR3 has 15 residues. With 3 bases removed from V and 2 bases from J, the gap between germline ends came to 13 bases. Germline CDR1 SGHDN, CDR2 FVKESK. CDR3 sequence: CASSQTPAPNYGYTF. CDR3 nucleotide sequence: TGTGCCAGCAGCCAGACTCCGGCCCCCAACTATGGCTACACCTTC.

The rearrangement links TRBV7-9 to TRBJ1-4; D ambiguous. Per germline, CDR1 SEHNR and CDR2 FQNEAQ (reference sequence). This CDR3 is 13 amino acids long. Trimming took off 7 bases at V and 10 bases at J, with 16 bases between the two ends. CDR3 nucleotide sequence: TGTGCCAGCACCCTAGGCGAAGCGGGAAAACTGTTTTTT. It encodes CASTLGEAGKLFF.

V usage is TRBV18 and J usage is TRBJ1-2, with a weak D call TRBD1 (5 bases). The CDR3 is 16 residues long. V gave up 6 bases and J gave up 4 bases, with 21 bases separating them. CDR1 and CDR2 (germline): KGHSH, LQKENI. CDR3 sequence (DNA): TGTGCCAGCTCGGCCGCGACAGCGAGTCTTATCTATGGCTACACCTTC. Residues: CASSAATASLIYGYTF.

The V call is TRBV7-2, the J call TRBJ2-7; 8 bases line up with TRBD2. Germline CDR1 is SGHTA and CDR2 is FQGNSA. V shed 3 bases and J 4 bases; nucleotides not matched to a gene: 5. The CDR3 is 14 amino acids. As DNA, the CDR3 is TGTGCCAGCAGCTTGGTAGCGGGGAAGTACGAGCAGTACTTC. Its protein is CASSLVAGKYEQYF.

The V and J genes are TRBV5-1 and TRBJ1-2; TRBD1 aligns across 10 bases. V lost 4 bases to trimming and J lost 5 bases; unmatched junction nucleotides: 5. Germline CDR1 and CDR2: SGHRS and YFSETQ. This CDR3 region has 14 residues. Here the CDR3 reads CASSIGQGDYGYTF. The CDR3, as DNA: TGCGCCAGCAGCATAGGACAGGGGGATTATGGCTACACCTTC. Combining the CDR3 with reference TRBV5-1 and TRBJ1-2 gives the whole variable domain KAGVTQTPRYLIKTRGQQVTLSCSPISGHRSVSWYQQTPGQGLQFLFEYFSETQRNKGNFPGRFSGRQFSNSRSEMNVSTLELGDSALYLCASSIGQGDYGYTFGSGTRLTVV.

The chain uses TRBV5-1 and TRBJ2-7; no reliable D call. The V and J ends lost 4 bases and 0 bases respectively, with 8 bases between them. Germline V CDR1 and CDR2: SGHRS, YFSETQ. CDR3 length: 13 residues. CDR3 coding DNA: TGCGCCAGCAGCACTGACAACTCCTACGAGCAGTACTTC. This encodes CASSTDNSYEQYF. Variable domain in full (rest from reference TRBV5-1 and TRBJ2-7): KAGVTQTPRYLIKTRGQQVTLSCSPISGHRSVSWYQQTPGQGLQFLFEYFSETQRNKGNFPGRFSGRQFSNSRSEMNVSTLELGDSALYLCASSTDNSYEQYFGPGTRLTVT.

The chain carries TRBV9 and TRBJ2-7; 10 bases are shared with TRBD1. Looked up from germline, CDR1 is SGDLS and CDR2 is YYNGEE. The CDR3 spans 16 residues. V lost 0 bases to trimming and J lost 1 base; unmatched junction nucleotides: 4. CDR3 sequence: CASSVDRDRGSYEQYF. Here the CDR3 DNA reads TGTGCCAGCAGCGTAGACCGGGACAGGGGTTCCTACGAGCAGTACTTC.

V is TRBV12-5 and J is TRBJ2-3; 8 bases are a match to TRBD2. The germline V gene encodes CDR1 LGHNT and CDR2 FRNRAP. J was trimmed by 3 bases and V by 2 bases; bases with no gene match: 7. This CDR3 is built from 16 residues. This CDR3 reads CASGLSGGVSTDTQYF. In nucleotides, the CDR3 is TGTGCTAGTGGTTTGTCCGGGGGGGTTTCGACAGATACGCAGTATTTT.

The chain is built from TRBV6-5 and TRBJ2-1; D remains unclear. The germline V gene has CDR1 MNHEY and CDR2 SVGAGI. CDR3 length equals 13 residues. The V end lost 4 bases, the J end lost 8 bases, and 12 bases lay between the germline ends. The CDR3 spells CASSSGKEDEQFF. The CDR3 DNA is TGTGCCAGCAGTTCGGGTAAGGAAGATGAGCAGTTCTTC.

The chain couples TRBV5-4 to TRBJ2-1, with 12 bases lining up with TRBD2. CDR3 length: 15 residues. V gave up 2 bases and J gave up 10 bases; unmatched junction bases: 7. CDR1 SGHNT and CDR2 YYREEE come from the germline V gene (reference sequence). As DNA, the CDR3 is TGTGCCAGCAGCTTTAGGACTAGCGGGGTCGGGGAGCAGTTCTTC. Protein: CASSFRTSGVGEQFF.

The chain couples TRBV4-1 to TRBJ1-1; D not certain. The CDR3 consists of 13 residues. Germline CDR1 reads MGHRA; CDR2 reads YSYEKL. V lost 3 bases, J lost 4 bases, and 9 bases lay in between. This CDR3 is CASSQEVGTEAFF. The CDR3 DNA reads as TGCGCCAGCAGCCAGGAGGTCGGCACTGAAGCTTTCTTT.

The V and J genes are TRBV5-1 and TRBJ2-7, with a tentative D call TRBD1 (6 bases). V lost 2 bases and J 3 bases, leaving 12 bases between the germline ends. This CDR3 has 14 amino acids. Germline V gene sequence: CDR1 SGHRS, CDR2 YFSETQ. For the CDR3, the DNA is TGCGCCAGCAGCTTTAGTGAGGGGGTCTACGAGCAGTACTTC. Residues: CASSFSEGVYEQYF.

The chain is built from TRBV10-3 and TRBJ1-5; 8 bases are shared with TRBD1. The V gene end was trimmed by 8 bases and the J gene end by 0 bases; junction bases not matched to a gene: 3. CDR3 size: 14 residues. CDR1 and CDR2 (germline): ENHRY, SYGVKD. CDR3 residues: CAIGGTGSNQPQHF. The CDR3 DNA reads TGTGCCATCGGGGGGACAGGTAGCAATCAGCCCCAGCATTTT.

The chain recombines TRBV7-9 with TRBJ1-5; 10 bases fit TRBD1. J lost 16 bases, V lost 5 bases, and 8 bases had no gene match. Germline CDR1 SEHNR, CDR2 FQNEAQ (reference sequence). The CDR3 length is 12 residues. The CDR3 coding sequence is TGTGCCAGCAGCCCAGGGACAGGGGCTTTACATTTT. This translates into CASSPGTGALHF.

V and J are TRBV7-9 and TRBJ1-2; D remains ambiguous. Germline loops: CDR1 SEHNR, CDR2 FQNEAQ (reference sequence). CDR3 length: 14 residues. V was trimmed by 1 base and J by 1 base, leaving 7 bases between them. The CDR3 loop is CASSLVAGNYGYTF. In nucleotides, the CDR3 is TGTGCCAGCAGCTTAGTGGCGGGTAACTATGGCTACACCTTC.

The chain couples TRBV15 to TRBJ1-2; possibly TRBD1 for D (5 bases). Germline V gene data show CDR1 as LNHNV and CDR2 as YYDKDF (reference sequence). This CDR3 region has 15 residues. V was shortened by 1 base and J by 2 bases, with 11 bases between the two germline ends. The CDR3 region is CATSRVIGANYGYTF. CDR3 bases: TGTGCCACCAGCAGAGTTATAGGGGCCAACTATGGCTACACCTTC. Variable domain in full (rest from reference TRBV15 and TRBJ1-2): DAMVIQNPRYQVTQFGKPVTLSCSQTLNHNVMYWYQQKSSQAPKLLFHYYDKDFNNEADTPDNFQSRRPNTSFCFLDIRSPGLGDTAMYLCATSRVIGANYGYTFGSGTRLTVV.

The chain couples TRBV6-5 to TRBJ1-3; the match to TRBD1 covers 9 bases. V lost 2 bases, J lost 6 bases, and 8 bases stayed unmatched. The CDR3 is 16 amino acids. Germline V gene data show CDR1 as MNHEY and CDR2 as SVGAGI. CDR3 DNA: TGTGCCAGCAGTTACGGAAGGGACAGGGTGGCAAACACCATATATTTT. As protein: CASSYGRDRVANTIYF.

Comment on this clone: Other DNA sequences of this sample code for an identical CDR3. The chain uses TRBV4-3 and TRBJ2-7, with TRBD2 matching 7 bases. The germline CDR1 and CDR2 sequences are LGHNA and YSLEER. The ends lost 1 base at V and 2 bases at J; junction bases unmatched: 2. This CDR3 comprises 14 residues. The CDR3 DNA reads TGCGCCAGCAGCCAAGTACGGGGGGCCTACGAGCAGTACTTC. Translated: CASSQVRGAYEQYF.

The V call is TRBV11-3, the J call TRBJ2-7; D might be TRBD1 (6 bases). The CDR3 loop spans 15 amino acids. The V gene's germline CDR1 is SGHNT and CDR2 YENEEA. Trimming took 1 base from V and 2 from J, leaving 12 bases between them. CDR3 bases: TGTGCCAGCAGCTTAGGAGGCCAGGGGACCTACGAGCAGTACTTC. Its protein is CASSLGGQGTYEQYF.